This T cell receptor (beta chain) stems from a study of blood T cell repertoires in COVID-19. The wider study: T cells, B-cell-depleted T cells, or PBMCs supplied cDNA or gDNA.

This table comes from immunoSEQ multiplex PCR, and its TCRdb copy is limited to in-frame clones, with some not included. The data contain roughly 150,000 clones, 70% to 90% of them singletons. This CDR3 is 16 amino acids long. V was cut by 1 base and J by 0 bases, with 9 bases left in between. The germline CDR1 and CDR2 sequences are SGHTA and FQGTGA. Clinical histories supplied by participants themselves formed the basis of cohort assignment. Donors in Cohort 3 who had recovered were those with two negative PCRs, healthcare professional clearance, or resolution of their symptoms. Input material: PBMCs or T cells enriched from blood (not recorded which). The V gene is TRBV7-3, the J gene TRBJ2-2; a possible D gene is TRBD2 (6 bases). The TCR was taken from a man in his fifties who had recovered from COVID-19. The CDR3 DNA is TGTGCCAGCAGCTTAAACGCGGGAACGAACACCGGGGAGCTGTTTTTT. Its translation: CASSLNAGTNTGELFF.